This T cell receptor beta chain came from a study of T cell repertoires in cytomegalovirus infection. Overall study: Indicated by public TCR beta signatures were CMV infection and matching HLA type.

The study, taken as a whole, reports: Individuals carrying CMV plus the relevant HLA were identified by cumulative frequency of public TCR beta families. Ex vivo responses were dominated by HLA-C-restricted CMV-specific TCR beta clonotypes.

This clonotype was detected many times. Its antigen remains unknown. TCRdb called the reads again in MiXCR, with one record for every CDR3 protein. The sample lists around 170,000 distinct CDR3 sequences, around 14% occurring once. V was pared by 7 bases and J by 7 bases, with 13 bases of the junction left unmatched. This CDR3 comprises 15 residues. CDR1 is MDHEN and CDR2 is SYDVKM in the germline V gene. The chain carries TRBV28 and TRBJ1-2; 9 bases are a match to TRBD1. Input material: PBMCs. This clonotype originated in a human donor in good health (CMV status not recorded). Some clones in this sample may be carry-over from other donors' samples. CDR3 protein: CASTPPGQGVGGYTF. The CDR3 DNA reads as TGTGCCAGCACCCCCCCGGGACAGGGAGTCGGTGGCTACACCTTC.